This T cell receptor (beta chain) was recovered during a study of OX40 agonist ivuxolimab in advanced cancers. This table comes from immunoSEQ multiplex PCR, and its TCRdb copy is limited to in-frame clones, with some not included. The profile covers 75,000 to 80,000 clones, with over 70% appearing a single time and 5.5% to 7.5% taken by the ten largest. Germline V lookup: CDR1 LNHDA, CDR2 SQIVND (reference sequence). V gave up 2 bases and J gave up 8 bases; unmatched junction bases: 7. CDR3 length: 16 residues. This specimen consisted of CD4+ or CD8+ T cells sorted from blood, obtained in a trial of the OX40 agonist ivuxolimab. The clonotype originates from an adult with an advanced solid tumor such as melanoma, head and neck, liver or kidney cancer. The chain employs TRBV19 and TRBJ2-1; 12 bases are a match to TRBD2. CDR3 residues: CASSIPRTSGIDEQFF. The CDR3 nucleotides read TGTGCCAGTAGTATACCCCGGACTAGCGGGATCGATGAGCAGTTCTTC.